These 22 T cell receptor beta chains originate from one sample sequenced in a study of T cell changes during pregnancy in multiple sclerosis. TCRdb keeps only in-frame clones here, not all; method: immunoSEQ multiplex PCR. The data show about 40,000 clones, less than 95% seen once. Source: peripheral blood, taken in the third trimester of pregnancy. The receptors here all came from a female donor with multiple sclerosis, enrolled in a pregnancy study.

The chain employs TRBV4-1 and TRBJ1-2, with D possibly matching TRBD1 (5 bases). The CDR3 has 14 residues. V lost 4 bases to trimming and J lost 8 bases, with 17 bases between them. Germline V gene lookup returns CDR1 MGHRA and CDR2 YSYEKL. The CDR3 reads CASSPPEGRRGYTF. The CDR3 DNA reads TGCGCCAGCAGCCCCCCGGAGGGGCGGAGAGGCTACACCTTC.

This clone has just a few counts. The CDR3 region is CAWSNSGSQPQHF. As DNA, the CDR3 is TGTGCCTGGAGTAACTCAGGTAGTCAGCCCCAGCATTTT. The chain employs TRBV30 and TRBJ1-5; D call uncertain. The CDR3 covers 13 residues. The germline CDR1 and CDR2 sequences are GTSNPN and SVGIG (reference sequence). V lost 2 bases, J lost 6 bases, and 11 bases lay in between. The full variable domain, completed using reference TRBV30 and TRBJ1-5, is SQTIHQWPATLVQPVGSPLSLECTVEGTSNPNLYWYRQAAGRGLQLLFYSVGIGQISSEVPQNLSASRPQDRQFILSSKKLLLSDSGFYLCAWSNSGSQPQHFGDGTRLSIL.

The genes are TRBV15 and TRBJ2-3; perhaps TRBD2 as D (6 bases). V gave up 3 bases and J gave up 3 bases, with 13 bases separating them. Germline assignment: CDR1 LNHNV and CDR2 YYDKDF (reference sequence). The CDR3 spans 15 residues. The CDR3 loop reads CATSRVLGLTDTQYF. The CDR3 DNA sequence: TGTGCCACCAGCAGGGTTCTGGGACTTACAGATACGCAGTATTTT.

The chain recombines TRBV11-2 with TRBJ1-1, with D maybe TRBD1 (5 bases). The V and J ends lost 0 bases and 1 base respectively, with 12 bases between them. Germline V gene lookup returns CDR1 SGHAT and CDR2 FQNNGV. CDR3 length equals 16 residues. The CDR3 coding sequence is TGTGCCAGCAGCTTAGAATTTGGGGCCAAGAACACTGAAGCTTTCTTT. It specifies CASSLEFGAKNTEAFF. The full variable domain, with the rest looked up from reference TRBV11-2 and TRBJ1-1, is EAGVAQSPRYKIIEKRQSVAFWCNPISGHATLYWYQQILGQGPKLLIQFQNNGVVDDSQLPKDRFSAERLKGVDSTLKIQPAKLEDSAVYLCASSLEFGAKNTEAFFGQGTRLTVV.

This chain links TRBV5-1 with TRBJ1-2, with D possibly being TRBD1 (5 bases). Germline V gives CDR1 SGHRS, CDR2 YFSETQ. Trimming removed 0 bases from V and 4 bases from J, with 13 bases in between. The length of the CDR3 is 15 residues. DNA of the CDR3: TGCGCCAGCAGCTTGGCTGGCAGGGAAGGCTATGGCTACACCTTC. Protein: CASSLAGREGYGYTF.

V gene TRBV7-8 combines with J gene TRBJ2-7; 9 nucleotides line up with TRBD2. V trimming: 1 base; J trimming: 2 bases; junction bases outside the gene matches: 3. The CDR3 extends over 15 amino acids. Germline V gene data show CDR1 as SGHVS and CDR2 as FQNEAQ. CDR3 loop: CASSLVLAGPYEQYF. Written as DNA, the CDR3 is TGTGCCAGCAGCTTAGTACTAGCGGGCCCCTACGAGCAGTACTTC.

This chain joins TRBV28 and TRBJ1-1; D may be TRBD1 (5 bases). This CDR3 region has 16 residues. Germline V gene lookup returns CDR1 MDHEN and CDR2 SYDVKM. Trimming cost V 6 bases and J 4 bases, with 21 bases left between them. The CDR3 DNA reads as TGTGCCAGCAGCCCCGCCGGGGGGTCCTTCGGCACTGAAGCTTTCTTT. This sequence encodes CASSPAGGSFGTEAFF.

The gene calls are TRBV7-8 and TRBJ2-1, with 10 bases fitting TRBD2. V lost 5 bases, J lost 9 bases, and 13 bases stayed unmatched. Germline CDR1 SGHVS, CDR2 FQNEAQ. CDR3 size: 16 residues. The CDR3 DNA follows: TGTGCCAGCAGCCTAAACCCCGGGACTAGCGATAGTGAGCAGTTCTTC. This gives the protein CASSLNPGTSDSEQFF.

This chain joins TRBV6-1 and TRBJ1-6; 12 nucleotides align to TRBD1. Looked up from germline, CDR1 is MNHNS and CDR2 is SASEGT. The CDR3 covers 18 residues. V shed 4 bases, J shed 7 bases, and the junction held 11 bases outside the gene matches. The CDR3 bases are TGTGCCAGCAGTGTAGTAGTTCCGGGACAGGGGGCAAATTCACCCCTCCACTTT. It specifies CASSVVVPGQGANSPLHF.

This rearrangement joins TRBV15 to TRBJ2-2, with D perhaps matching TRBD2 (7 bases). CDR3 length: 17 amino acids. V was clipped by 3 bases and J by 1 base, with 15 bases between them. Germline CDR1 and CDR2: LNHNV and YYDKDF (reference sequence). The DNA of the CDR3 is TGTGCCACCAGCAGGGGGGGGCGGGGGAGGAACACCGGGGAGCTGTTTTTT. Amino acid sequence: CATSRGGRGRNTGELFF.

This chain uses TRBV5-6 with TRBJ1-1; D gene uncertain. Germline CDR1 reads SGHDT; CDR2 reads YYEEEE. The CDR3 sequence is 11 residues long. Trimming cost V 1 base and J 8 bases, with 6 bases left between them. For the CDR3, the DNA is TGTGCCAGCAGCTTGTCCAGGGAAGCTTTCTTT. Translating gives CASSLSREAFF.

The V and J genes are TRBV6-1 and TRBJ2-7; a possible D gene is TRBD2 (7 bases). The CDR3 has 13 residues. Germline V gene sequence: CDR1 MNHNS, CDR2 SASEGT. V lost 6 bases and J 2 bases, leaving 11 bases between the germline ends. CDR3 loop: CASRGGTPYEQYF. The CDR3 nucleotides are TGTGCCAGCAGGGGGGGGACACCCTACGAGCAGTACTTC.

V usage is TRBV6-4 and J usage is TRBJ2-1, with a weak D call TRBD1 (6 bases). Germline CDR1 reads MRHNA; CDR2 reads SNTAGT. The CDR3 extends over 13 amino acids. V lost 6 bases to trimming and J lost 9 bases, with 15 bases between them. The CDR3 reads CASSPQGLGEQFF. CDR3 bases: TGTGCCAGCAGCCCACAGGGATTAGGTGAGCAGTTCTTC.

This clone came up once. The chain uses TRBV15 and TRBJ2-2, with D maybe TRBD1 (5 bases). Trimming pared 1 base from V and 4 bases from J, leaving 10 bases between. The CDR3 runs to 15 residues. Germline CDR1 and CDR2: LNHNV and YYDKDF (reference sequence). The CDR3 loop is CATSRVDTFTGELFF. CDR3 DNA: TGTGCCACCAGCAGAGTGGACACCTTCACCGGGGAGCTGTTTTTT.

The rearrangement uses TRBV9 and TRBJ2-7, with TRBD1 identical over 7 bases. The CDR3 consists of 14 residues. Per the germline V gene, CDR1 is SGDLS and CDR2 is YYNGEE. With V trimmed by 3 bases and J by 2 bases, 5 bases remained unmatched. CDR3 loop: CASSGRDSTYEQYF. In nucleotides, the CDR3 is TGTGCCAGCAGCGGTCGGGACAGTACCTACGAGCAGTACTTC.

This chain joins TRBV9 and TRBJ1-6, with 7 bases lining up with TRBD1. The CDR3 spans 16 residues. Trimming at V came to 0 bases and at J to 10 bases, leaving 10 bases not matched to a gene. In germline, CDR1 is SGDLS, CDR2 YYNGEE. As DNA, the CDR3 is TGTGCCAGCAGCGTAGACCCCGGCAGGGGGAAATCACCCCTCCACTTT. The encoded protein is CASSVDPGRGKSPLHF.

This chain uses TRBV23-1 with TRBJ2-3, with a tentative D call TRBD1 (6 bases). TRBV23-1 is marked as an open reading frame, function uncertain. The CDR3 is 17 amino acids. Trimming removed 7 bases at V and 5 bases at J, with 25 bases between. The CDR3 coding sequence is TGCGCCAGCACGAGCCTACAGGGTCTACATAGCGTAGATACGCAGTATTTT. Translation: CASTSLQGLHSVDTQYF.

CDR3: CASSLSFPDTQYF. CDR3 bases: TGTGCCAGCAGCTTGTCATTCCCAGATACGCAGTATTTT. This rearrangement joins TRBV11-3 to TRBJ2-3, with no clear D. The V gene lost 3 bases and the J gene lost 4 bases, with 8 bases spanning the gap. Germline values: CDR1 SGHNT, CDR2 YENEEA. The CDR3 extends over 13 amino acids.

This clone was picked up one time. CDR3 in amino acids: CASSLGDRGDTEAFF. CDR3 nucleotides: TGTGCCAGCAGCTTAGGGGACAGGGGGGACACTGAAGCTTTCTTT. V gene TRBV13 combines with J gene TRBJ1-1; 10 nucleotides line up with TRBD1. The germline V gene has CDR1 PRHDT and CDR2 FYEKMQ (reference sequence). The CDR3 loop spans 15 amino acids. V was clipped by 0 bases and J by 3 bases; unmatched bases: 1.

The rearrangement joins TRBV5-1 to TRBJ1-1; TRBD1 agrees at 9 bases. Germline V CDR1 and CDR2: SGHRS, YFSETQ. This CDR3 region has 15 residues. Unmatched junction bases numbered 9, after V lost 5 bases and J lost 4 bases. In DNA form, the CDR3 reads TGCGCCAGCAGACAGGGGGCTGTATCGGGCACTGAAGCTTTCTTT. Translating it yields CASRQGAVSGTEAFF.

The chain links TRBV4-1 to TRBJ1-2; D is possibly TRBD1 (5 bases). V was shortened by 2 bases and J by 0 bases, with 7 bases between the two germline ends. The CDR3 has 14 amino acids. CDR1 and CDR2 (germline): MGHRA, YSYEKL. In DNA form, the CDR3 reads TGCGCCAGCAGCCAACAGGGCTCTAACTATGGCTACACCTTC. Translated, it gives CASSQQGSNYGYTF.

This rearrangement joins TRBV25-1 to TRBJ1-1; unclear D gene. V dropped 6 bases and J dropped 1 base, with 6 bases sitting between them. CDR3 size: 12 residues. Germline loops: CDR1 MGHDK, CDR2 SYGVNS. The CDR3 here is CASRGGNTEAFF. As DNA, the CDR3 is TGTGCCAGCAGGGGAGGGAACACTGAAGCTTTCTTT.